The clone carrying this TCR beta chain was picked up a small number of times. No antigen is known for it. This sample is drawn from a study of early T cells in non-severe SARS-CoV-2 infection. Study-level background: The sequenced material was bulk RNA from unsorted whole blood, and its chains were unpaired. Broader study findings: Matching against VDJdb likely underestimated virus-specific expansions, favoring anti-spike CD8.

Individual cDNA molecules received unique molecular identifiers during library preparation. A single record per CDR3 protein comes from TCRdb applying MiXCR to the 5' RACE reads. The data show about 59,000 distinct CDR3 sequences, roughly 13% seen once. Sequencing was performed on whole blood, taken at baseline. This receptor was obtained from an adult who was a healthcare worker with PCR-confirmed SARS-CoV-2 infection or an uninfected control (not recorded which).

The DNA for the CDR3 is TGTGCCAGCAGCTCCCTCGACAGGGACGCGCCCTACGAGCAGTACTTC. Translated, it gives CASSSLDRDAPYEQYF. The V call is TRBV7-8, the J call TRBJ2-7, with TRBD1 matching 7 bases. V shed 4 bases, J shed 2 bases, and the junction held 11 bases outside the gene matches. Germline CDR1 is SGHVS and CDR2 is FQNEAQ. The CDR3 has 16 amino acids.